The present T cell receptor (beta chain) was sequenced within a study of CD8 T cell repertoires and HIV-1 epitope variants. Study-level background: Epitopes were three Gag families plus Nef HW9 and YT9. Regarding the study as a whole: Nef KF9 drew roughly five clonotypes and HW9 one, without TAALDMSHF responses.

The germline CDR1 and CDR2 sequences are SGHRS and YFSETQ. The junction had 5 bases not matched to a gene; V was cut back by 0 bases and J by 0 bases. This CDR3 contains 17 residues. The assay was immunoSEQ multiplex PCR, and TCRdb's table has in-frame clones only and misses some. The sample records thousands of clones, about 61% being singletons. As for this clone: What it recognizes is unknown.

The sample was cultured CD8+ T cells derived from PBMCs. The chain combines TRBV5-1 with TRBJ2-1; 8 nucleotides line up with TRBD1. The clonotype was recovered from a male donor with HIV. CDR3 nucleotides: TGCGCCAGCAGCTTGGCCTGGACAGGGAGCTCCTACAATGAGCAGTTCTTC. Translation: CASSLAWTGSSYNEQFF.